This TCR beta chain was sequenced in a study of T-cell reconstitution after alpha-beta-depleted transplantation in children. Broader study findings: By about two months after transplant, alpha-beta T cells reportedly arose from several hundred graft clones that had expanded. Counts and diversity of T cells one year after transplant came mostly from newly produced T cells.

This clonotype was counted a few times. Antigen specificity is unknown. The TCRbeta library was prepared with unique molecular identifiers. TCRdb reprocessed the PCR reads via MiXCR and lists one record per CDR3 protein. The data show approximately 15,000 distinct CDR3 sequences, roughly 12% seen once. Trimming shortened V by 4 bases and J by 6 bases, and 14 bases separated the two germline ends. The germline V gene has CDR1 SGHRS and CDR2 YFSETQ. This CDR3 is built from 13 residues. V usage is TRBV5-1 and J usage is TRBJ2-7, with D tentatively TRBD1 or TRBD2 (5 bases each). The receptor was isolated from a boy in the first two years of life who had a stem cell transplant for Wiskott-Aldrich syndrome, so the T cells may come from the graft donor. This sample comprised PBMCs, mostly from graft donor cells, obtained 180 days after TCRalphabeta/CD19-depleted stem cell transplant. The CDR3 DNA sequence: TGCGCCAGCAGCCAGAGAGGGACGAGCGAGCAGTACTTC. Amino acid sequence: CASSQRGTSEQYF.